This T cell receptor (beta chain) was captured by sequencing in a study of OX40 agonist ivuxolimab in advanced cancers. TCRdb keeps only in-frame clones here, not all; method: immunoSEQ multiplex PCR. Of some 70,000 clones in the sample, approximately 90% are singletons; the top ten hold more than 0.85%. This CDR3 has 16 residues. Germline CDR1 is SGHTS and CDR2 is YDEGEE. J lost 3 bases, V lost 4 bases, and 8 bases had no gene match. The sequence derives from an adult with an advanced solid tumor such as melanoma, head and neck, liver or kidney cancer. Sequenced here: CD4+ or CD8+ T cells sorted from blood, sampled in a trial of the OX40 agonist ivuxolimab. J is TRBJ1-5 and V is TRBV5-8; TRBD1 matches 9 bases. CDR3 sequence: CASSPSTGGNNQPQHF. The CDR3 DNA is TGTGCCAGCAGCCCATCGACAGGGGGGAACAATCAGCCCCAGCATTTT.